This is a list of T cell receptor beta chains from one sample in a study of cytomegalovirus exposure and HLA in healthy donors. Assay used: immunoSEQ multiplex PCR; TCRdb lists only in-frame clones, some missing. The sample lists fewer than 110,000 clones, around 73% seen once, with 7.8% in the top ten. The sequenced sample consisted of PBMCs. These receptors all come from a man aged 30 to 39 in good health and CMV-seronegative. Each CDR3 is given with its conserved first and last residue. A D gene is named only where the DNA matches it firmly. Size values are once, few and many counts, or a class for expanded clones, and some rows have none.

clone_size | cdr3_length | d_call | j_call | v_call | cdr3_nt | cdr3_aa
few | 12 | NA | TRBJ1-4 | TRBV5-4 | TGTGCCAGCAGCCTAGATCTTGGAAAACTGTTTTTT | CASSLDLGKLFF
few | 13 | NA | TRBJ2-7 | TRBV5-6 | TGTGCCAGCAGCTTTGGCAGGGGCTACGAGCAGTACTTC | CASSFGRGYEQYF
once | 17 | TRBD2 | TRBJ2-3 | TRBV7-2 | TGTGCCAGCAGCTTAGGACTAGCGGGGCTTAGCACAGATACGCAGTATTTT | CASSLGLAGLSTDTQYF
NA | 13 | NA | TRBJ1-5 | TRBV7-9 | TGTTCCAGCAGCTTGCGAGGGGGGAGGGCCCAGCATTTT | CSSSLRGGRAQHF
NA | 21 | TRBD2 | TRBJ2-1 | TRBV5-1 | TGCGCCAGCAGCTTGGCTGGTGGTAGCGGGAGAGCTTCGAGCTCCTACAATGAGCAGTTCTTC | CASSLAGGSGRASSSYNEQFF
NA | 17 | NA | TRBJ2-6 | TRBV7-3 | TGTGCCAGCAGCTTAACGGGAGCGGCCTCTGGGGCCAACGTCCTGACTTTC | CASSLTGAASGANVLTF
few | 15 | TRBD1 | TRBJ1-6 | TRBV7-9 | TGTGCCAGCAGCTTAGCGACAGGGGCTAATTCACCCCTCCACTTT | CASSLATGANSPLHF
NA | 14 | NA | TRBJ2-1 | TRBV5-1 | TGCGCCAGCAGCTACCCGGGAGCCTACAATGAGCAGTTCTTC | CASSYPGAYNEQFF
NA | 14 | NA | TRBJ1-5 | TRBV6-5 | TGTGCCAGCAGTTCCGCAGGTAGCAATCAGCCCCAGCATTTT | CASSSAGSNQPQHF
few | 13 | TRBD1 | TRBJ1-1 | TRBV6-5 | TGTGCCAGCAGTGGAAACAGGGGCACTGAAGCTTTCTTT | CASSGNRGTEAFF
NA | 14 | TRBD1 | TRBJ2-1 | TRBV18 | TGTGCCAGCTCACCTATCCAGGGGGTCAATGAGCAGTTCTTC | CASSPIQGVNEQFF
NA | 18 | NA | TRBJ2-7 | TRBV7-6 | TGTGCCAGCAGCTTAATGGGGCCTTCGTCAATATCCTCCTACGAGCAGTACTTC | CASSLMGPSSISSYEQYF
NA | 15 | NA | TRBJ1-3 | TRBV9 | TGTACCAGCAGCGCTACTGGGGGGGCTGGAAACACCATATATTTT | CTSSATGGAGNTIYF
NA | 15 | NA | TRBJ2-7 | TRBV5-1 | TGCGCCAGCGGGTCCAACAGGGCTAGCTCCTACGAGCAGTACTTC | CASGSNRASSYEQYF
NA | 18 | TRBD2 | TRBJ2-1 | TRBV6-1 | TGTGCCAGCAGTGAGCGGTCTAGCGGGAGGCTCCCCTACAATGAGCAGTTCTTC | CASSERSSGRLPYNEQFF
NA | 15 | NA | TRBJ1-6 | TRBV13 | TGTGCCAGCAGCCGCAGGGGATCCTATAATTCACCCCTCCACTTT | CASSRRGSYNSPLHF
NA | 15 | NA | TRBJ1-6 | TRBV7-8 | TGTGCCAGCAGCTTAGCGGCGGGGCAGGCGGCACCCCTCCACTTT | CASSLAAGQAAPLHF
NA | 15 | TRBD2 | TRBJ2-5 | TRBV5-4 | TGTGCCAGCGGGACTAGCGGGAGGCCCCAAGAGACCCAGTACTTC | CASGTSGRPQETQYF
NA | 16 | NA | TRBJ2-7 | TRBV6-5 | TGTGCCAGCAGTTACTCGGGCAGGGGCGTCGTCTACGAGCAGTACTTC | CASSYSGRGVVYEQYF
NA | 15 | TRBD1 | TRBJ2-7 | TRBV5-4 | TGTGCCAGCAGCTTGGGGGGACAGGGATCCTACGAGCAGTACTTC | CASSLGGQGSYEQYF
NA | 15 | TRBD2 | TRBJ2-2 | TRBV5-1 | TGCGCCAGCAGCTTGGCCGGGGGGGCGTCCGGGGAGCTGTTTTTT | CASSLAGGASGELFF
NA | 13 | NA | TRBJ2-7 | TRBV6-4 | TGTGCCAGCAGTGTATTGGGGGGCTACGAGCAGTACTTC | CASSVLGGYEQYF